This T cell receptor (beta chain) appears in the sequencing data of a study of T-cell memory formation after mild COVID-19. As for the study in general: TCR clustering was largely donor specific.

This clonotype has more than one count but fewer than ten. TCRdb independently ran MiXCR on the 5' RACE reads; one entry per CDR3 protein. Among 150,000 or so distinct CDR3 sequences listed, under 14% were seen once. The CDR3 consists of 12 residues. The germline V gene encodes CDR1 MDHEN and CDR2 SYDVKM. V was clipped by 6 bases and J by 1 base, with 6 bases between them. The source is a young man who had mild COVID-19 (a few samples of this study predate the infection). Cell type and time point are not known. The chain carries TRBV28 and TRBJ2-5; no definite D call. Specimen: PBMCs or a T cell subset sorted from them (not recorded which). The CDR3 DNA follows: TGTGCCAGCAGACAGACCCAAGAGACCCAGTACTTC. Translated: CASRQTQETQYF.